This T cell receptor (beta chain) was obtained from a study of a mutant IDH1 vaccine in newly diagnosed glioma. The wider study: Most patients had radiochemotherapy with temozolomide before enrollment; others had one alone. Week 47 marked visit V13, whereas week 35 marked visit V12.

The time point was: week 47, end of study. In the vaccine, a single dose held 300 ug of the mutant IDH1 20-mer peptide, along with topical imiquimod. New WHO grade 3 or 4 IDH1-mutant, ATRX-lost astrocytomas were present in all donors. CDR1 and CDR2 (germline): MNHEY, SVGAGI. CDR3 size: 16 residues. J was trimmed by 8 bases and V by 2 bases; bases with no gene match: 10. Turning to this clone: Its target is unknown.

Only in-frame clones appear in the TCRdb table, and some are missing; sequencing was by immunoSEQ multiplex PCR. The repertoire includes about 56,000 clones, 75% of them detected once, and roughly 5.3% sits in the top ten. General study results and limits: Changes to the top peripheral T cell clonotypes appeared unrelated to pseudoprogression.

The source material was PBMCs, sampled from a glioma patient whose treatment included an IDH1 peptide vaccine. The TCR sequence derives from a man in his fifties or sixties with glioma. The chain employs TRBV6-5 and TRBJ2-7; 12 bases agree with TRBD2. CDR3 sequence (DNA): TGTGCCAGCAGTTACGCCGAACTAGCGGGGGGCGGACAGCAGTACTTC. Its translation is CASSYAELAGGGQQYF.